What follows describes a single TCR beta chain. The source of the sample is a study of blood T cell repertoires in COVID-19. Profiled with immunoSEQ multiplex PCR; TCRdb holds only in-frame clones, not every one. The sample has 90,000 to 130,000 clones; around 76% are singletons. The sample consisted of peripheral blood. This receptor was obtained from a woman aged 80 or over with acute or convalescent COVID-19.

CDR3 sequence reads: CASSRQGHGNTIYF. The DNA of the CDR3 is TGTGCCAGCAGCCGACAGGGACATGGAAACACCATATATTTT. V is TRBV28 and J is TRBJ1-3; 7 nucleotides agree with TRBD1. The germline V gene has CDR1 MDHEN and CDR2 SYDVKM. CDR3 size: 14 residues. V was pared by 6 bases and J by 3 bases, with 5 bases of the junction left unmatched.